A selection of T cell receptor beta chains follows, all from one sample in a study of response to subunit inactivated influenza vaccine. TCRdb independently ran MiXCR on the RT-PCR reads; one entry per CDR3 protein. The sample carries approximately 530,000 distinct CDR3 sequences, around 8% recorded once. The sequenced sample was PBMCs from blood, obtained roughly 24 months after vaccination. These receptors were collected from a man aged 50 to 69 who received an inactivated influenza vaccine. The CDR3 runs from the conserved cysteine through the conserved F or W. The D gene is left open where the match is weak.

d_call: TRBD2
v_call: TRBV6-5
j_call: TRBJ2-1
cdr3_aa: CASRLLSGGIYNEQFF

d_call: TRBD2
v_call: TRBV4-3
j_call: TRBJ2-7
cdr3_aa: CASSQVGGGSYEQYF

d_call: TRBD2
v_call: TRBV6-5
j_call: TRBJ2-7
cdr3_aa: CASSYAASGSYEQYF

d_call: NA
v_call: TRBV2
j_call: TRBJ2-3
cdr3_aa: CASSEEILTDTQYF

d_call: NA
v_call: TRBV29-1
j_call: TRBJ2-4
cdr3_aa: CSVEIIAKNIQYF

d_call: TRBD1
v_call: TRBV6-2/TRBV6-3
j_call: TRBJ2-5
cdr3_aa: CASRNRGGYQETQYF

d_call: TRBD2
v_call: TRBV5-4
j_call: TRBJ2-5
cdr3_aa: CASSAGLAGQETQYF

d_call: NA
v_call: TRBV18
j_call: TRBJ2-1
cdr3_aa: CASSQQGYNEQFF

d_call: NA
v_call: TRBV19
j_call: TRBJ2-5
cdr3_aa: CASSMRRQGNQETQYF

d_call: TRBD2
v_call: TRBV5-1
j_call: TRBJ2-3
cdr3_aa: CASSYTSVPQYF

d_call: TRBD1
v_call: TRBV24-1
j_call: TRBJ2-2
cdr3_aa: CATSDPHRTGSSTGELFF

d_call: TRBD2
v_call: TRBV20-1
j_call: TRBJ2-3
cdr3_aa: CSASGGLGEITGLGGDTQYF

d_call: TRBD1
v_call: TRBV5-1
j_call: TRBJ1-1
cdr3_aa: CASSLGGSPTEAFF

d_call: TRBD1
v_call: TRBV19
j_call: TRBJ2-1
cdr3_aa: CATNGDRGKYGNEQFF

d_call: TRBD1
v_call: TRBV20-1
j_call: TRBJ1-3
cdr3_aa: CSAFGQGARNSGNTIYF

d_call: TRBD2
v_call: TRBV20-1
j_call: TRBJ2-1
cdr3_aa: CSASASGTSSYNEQFF

d_call: TRBD1
v_call: TRBV12-3/TRBV12-4
j_call: TRBJ2-5
cdr3_aa: CASSKFRQGPETQYF

d_call: TRBD2
v_call: TRBV28
j_call: TRBJ2-7
cdr3_aa: CASSLKRAGGAYEQYF

d_call: NA
v_call: TRBV18
j_call: TRBJ2-3
cdr3_aa: CASSPPIGKTGSDTQYF

d_call: NA
v_call: TRBV4-3
j_call: TRBJ1-1
cdr3_aa: CASSVGRTNTEAFF

d_call: NA
v_call: TRBV12-3/TRBV12-4
j_call: TRBJ2-4
cdr3_aa: CASKALGGQNIQYF

d_call: TRBD1
v_call: TRBV7-9
j_call: TRBJ1-2
cdr3_aa: CASSTGQANYGYTF

d_call: TRBD1
v_call: TRBV18
j_call: TRBJ2-5
cdr3_aa: CASSPPSQGARETQYF

d_call: NA
v_call: TRBV7-8
j_call: TRBJ2-7
cdr3_aa: CASSPVLREQYF

d_call: NA
v_call: TRBV3-1
j_call: TRBJ1-2
cdr3_aa: CASSQDRRPYGYTF

d_call: TRBD1
v_call: TRBV10-3
j_call: TRBJ2-3
cdr3_aa: CAISLPGQGDTQYF

d_call: NA
v_call: TRBV20-1
j_call: TRBJ2-1
cdr3_aa: CSASNIGAGYNEQFF

d_call: NA
v_call: TRBV11-2
j_call: TRBJ2-7
cdr3_aa: CASSLGARYEQYF

d_call: NA
v_call: TRBV9
j_call: TRBJ1-4
cdr3_aa: CASSVGLTNEKLFF

d_call: NA
v_call: TRBV10-3
j_call: TRBJ1-2
cdr3_aa: CAISESTGSYGYTF

d_call: TRBD1
v_call: TRBV5-1
j_call: TRBJ2-3
cdr3_aa: CASSDPGQGGGTDTQYF

d_call: NA
v_call: TRBV5-1
j_call: TRBJ1-6
cdr3_aa: CASSLDQNSPLHF

d_call: NA
v_call: TRBV6-2/TRBV6-3
j_call: TRBJ1-1
cdr3_aa: CASSYEVTTLNTEAFF

d_call: NA
v_call: TRBV3-1
j_call: TRBJ1-5
cdr3_aa: CASSQRGYQPQHF

d_call: TRBD1
v_call: TRBV5-1
j_call: TRBJ2-7
cdr3_aa: CASSSQGAPLEQYF

d_call: NA
v_call: TRBV20-1
j_call: TRBJ2-7
cdr3_aa: CSARDSGSYEQYF

d_call: NA
v_call: TRBV5-1
j_call: TRBJ2-5
cdr3_aa: CASRSDLGDLGTQYF

d_call: NA
v_call: TRBV6-5
j_call: TRBJ1-4
cdr3_aa: CASSYSNTWDEKLFF

d_call: NA
v_call: TRBV29-1
j_call: TRBJ2-1
cdr3_aa: CSHVSLSYNEQFF

d_call: TRBD2
v_call: TRBV28
j_call: TRBJ2-1
cdr3_aa: CASSLLSRGAFNEQFF

d_call: TRBD2
v_call: TRBV6-5
j_call: TRBJ2-7
cdr3_aa: CASSSSASGVYEQYF

d_call: NA
v_call: TRBV3-1
j_call: TRBJ2-7
cdr3_aa: CASRYPGQKVDGEQYF

d_call: TRBD1
v_call: TRBV20-1
j_call: TRBJ2-7
cdr3_aa: CSANTRDRDYEQYF

d_call: NA
v_call: TRBV7-2
j_call: TRBJ2-5
cdr3_aa: CASSLFRRGGQGTQYF

d_call: NA
v_call: TRBV12-3/TRBV12-4
j_call: TRBJ1-1
cdr3_aa: CATIQWGLNTEAFF

d_call: TRBD2
v_call: TRBV7-2
j_call: TRBJ2-1
cdr3_aa: CASSYLAGGPYNEQFF

d_call: TRBD2
v_call: TRBV18
j_call: TRBJ2-1
cdr3_aa: CASSPGGTHNEQFF

d_call: TRBD1
v_call: TRBV18
j_call: TRBJ1-6
cdr3_aa: CASSLDREASPLHF

d_call: NA
v_call: TRBV6-5
j_call: TRBJ1-4
cdr3_aa: CASSYSGTSNEKLFF

d_call: NA
v_call: TRBV14
j_call: TRBJ1-2
cdr3_aa: CASSEELWGPYGYTF

d_call: TRBD2
v_call: TRBV7-2
j_call: TRBJ2-7
cdr3_aa: CASSSSAGDYEQYF